A single sample gave rise to the 10 T cell receptor beta chains below, sequenced in a study of a mutant IDH1 vaccine in newly diagnosed glioma listed by TCRdb under 2021. The intended sense of this specimen's time point label: week 47, end of study. A 20-mer mutant IDH1 peptide at 300 micrograms in Montanide made up each vaccine dose, which was injected subcutaneously together with topical imiquimod. The protocol used for the library was the immunoSEQ multiplex PCR assay. In TCRdb, the immuneACCESS table is reduced to in-frame sequences with V and J assigned. These tables do not hold every clone; where another copy was compared, an unresolved V gene accounts for under half, and the others remain unexplained. This sample gives 84,000 or so clones in total; approximately 75% of them show up just once. Jointly, the top ten make up approximately 5.6% of the sample. Their cognate antigens are unknown.

The input for sequencing was PBMCs, taken from a glioma patient whose treatment included an IDH1 peptide vaccine. The receptor set was obtained from a man in his forties with glioma.

The chain uses TRBV29-1 and TRBJ1-1; possibly TRBD1 for D (5 bases). Germline CDR1 is SQVTM and CDR2 is ANQGSEA. This CDR3 is 14 amino acids long. V lost 5 bases and J 0 bases, leaving 13 bases between the germline ends. Written as DNA, the CDR3 is TGCAGCGTTTTGGGGGGACTCCTGAACACTGAAGCTTTCTTT. Encoded protein: CSVLGGLLNTEAFF.

The chain employs TRBV6-1 and TRBJ1-2, with D unclear. CDR3 length equals 13 residues. Trimming stripped 2 bases from V and 2 bases from J, with 6 bases between. The germline V gene has CDR1 MNHNS and CDR2 SASEGT. CDR3: CASSERINYGYTF. Here the CDR3 DNA reads TGTGCCAGCAGTGAAAGGATAAACTATGGCTACACCTTC.

The rearrangement joins TRBV6-5 to TRBJ2-5; TRBD1 aligns across 7 bases. V dropped 6 bases and J dropped 1; count of bases not matched to a gene: 8. Germline lookup yields CDR1 MNHEY and CDR2 SVGAGI. CDR3 size: 15 residues. Here the CDR3 DNA reads TGTGCCAGCAGCCGCGACAGGGTGGGCCAAGAGACCCAGTACTTC. This translates into CASSRDRVGQETQYF.

The chain joins TRBV6-4 to TRBJ2-7; unclear D gene. Germline V gene sequence: CDR1 MRHNA, CDR2 SNTAGT. CDR3 size: 9 residues. The V and J ends lost 11 bases and 6 bases respectively, with 8 bases between them. CDR3: CAQFAEQYF. In nucleotides, the CDR3 is TGTGCCCAATTTGCCGAGCAGTACTTC.

A single count supports this clone. The rearrangement uses TRBV19 and TRBJ1-5; tentatively, D is TRBD1 (5 bases). The V gene lost 2 bases and the J gene lost 1 base, with 9 bases spanning the gap. The CDR3 has 15 residues. CDR1 and CDR2 (germline): LNHDA, SQIVND (reference sequence). The CDR3 region is CASSIKGRSNQPQHF. DNA for the CDR3: TGTGCCAGTAGTATAAAGGGACGCAGCAATCAGCCCCAGCATTTT.

The chain joins TRBV2 to TRBJ1-1; D might be TRBD1 (6 bases). The CDR3 has 14 amino acids. Per the germline V gene, CDR1 is SNHLY and CDR2 is FYNNEI. V dropped 10 bases and J dropped 1 base, with 16 bases sitting between them. Here the CDR3 DNA reads TGTGCCACCAAACGGGACACCAAGAACACTGAAGCTTTCTTT. Protein sequence: CATKRDTKNTEAFF.

This chain links TRBV4-2 with TRBJ2-1, with a tentative D call TRBD2 (6 bases). Trimming removed 4 bases at V and 0 bases at J, with 13 bases between. Looked up from germline, CDR1 is LGHNA and CDR2 is YNFKEQ. The CDR3 has 16 amino acids. This CDR3 is CASSPQGTSSYNEQFF. The CDR3 DNA is TGTGCCAGCAGCCCTCAAGGGACTTCCTCCTACAATGAGCAGTTCTTC.

The V call is TRBV28, the J call TRBJ1-1; the D is unclear. The CDR3 covers 16 residues. Germline-derived CDR1 and CDR2 are MDHEN and SYDVKM. V was trimmed by 2 bases and J by 2 bases, leaving 15 bases between them. CDR3 nucleotides: TGTGCCAGCAGTTTAAATCCCGCGGGTTTAAACACTGAAGCTTTCTTT. Translated: CASSLNPAGLNTEAFF. The entire variable domain, with the rest obtained from reference TRBV28 and TRBJ1-1, is as follows: DVKVTQSSRYLVKRTGEKVFLECVQDMDHENMFWYRQDPGLGLRLIYFSYDVKMKEKGDIPEGYSVSREKKERFSLILESASTNQTSMYLCASSLNPAGLNTEAFFGQGTRLTVV.

The CDR3 reads CASSVALADNEQFF. The CDR3 DNA sequence: TGTGCCAGCAGCGTAGCTCTAGCGGACAATGAGCAGTTCTTC. The chain joins TRBV9 to TRBJ2-1, with 7 bases fitting TRBD2. Germline loops: CDR1 SGDLS, CDR2 YYNGEE. The V gene end was trimmed by 0 bases and the J gene end by 5 bases; junction bases not matched to a gene: 2. CDR3 size: 14 residues.

The chain uses TRBV11-2 and TRBJ1-1; unclear D gene. In germline, CDR1 is SGHAT, CDR2 FQNNGV. V was shortened by 5 bases and J by 1 base, with 14 bases between the two germline ends. The CDR3 consists of 15 residues. This chain's CDR3 is CASSQRPGANTEAFF. In DNA form, the CDR3 reads TGTGCCAGCAGCCAAAGACCGGGTGCGAACACTGAAGCTTTCTTT.